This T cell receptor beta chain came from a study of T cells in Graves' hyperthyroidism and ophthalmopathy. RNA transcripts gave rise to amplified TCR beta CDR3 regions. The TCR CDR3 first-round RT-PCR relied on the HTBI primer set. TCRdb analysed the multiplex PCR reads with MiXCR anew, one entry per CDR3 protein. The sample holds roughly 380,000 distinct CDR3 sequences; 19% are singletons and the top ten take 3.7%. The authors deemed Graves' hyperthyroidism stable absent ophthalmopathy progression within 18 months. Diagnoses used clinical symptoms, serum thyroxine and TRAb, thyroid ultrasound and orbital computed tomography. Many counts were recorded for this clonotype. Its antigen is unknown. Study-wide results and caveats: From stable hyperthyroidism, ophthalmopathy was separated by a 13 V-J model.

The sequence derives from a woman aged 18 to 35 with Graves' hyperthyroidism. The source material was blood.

The CDR3 DNA sequence: TGTGCCAGCACGCCTCGACAGGAGTATGGCTACACCTTC. Amino acid sequence: CASTPRQEYGYTF. J is TRBJ1-2 and V is TRBV6-5, with a weak D call TRBD1 (6 bases). V was cut by 7 bases and J by 5 bases, with 14 bases left in between. CDR1 is MNHEY and CDR2 is SVGAGI in the germline V gene. The CDR3 covers 13 residues.